The 9 T cell receptor beta chains reported below all come from one sample, sequenced in a study of blood T cell repertoires in COVID-19. TCRdb's table, derived via immunoSEQ multiplex PCR, lists solely in-frame clones and lacks some. The table includes 300,000 or so clones, 85% to 90% detected once. The sample consisted of peripheral blood. These receptor sequences come from a woman in her forties with acute or convalescent COVID-19.

V and J are TRBV7-2 and TRBJ1-2; TRBD1 matches at 7 bases. Germline V gene sequence: CDR1 SGHTA, CDR2 FQGNSA. The CDR3 runs 15 residues. V was clipped by 1 base and J by 6 bases; unmatched bases: 8. This CDR3 is CASSLVAGGGNGYTF. The CDR3 nucleotides are TGTGCCAGCAGCTTAGTCGCAGGGGGTGGGAATGGCTACACCTTC.

CDR3 in DNA: TGTGCCATCAATCGGCCCCGTGGACAGGGAGTAGGGTATGGCTACACCTTC. The encoded protein is CAINRPRGQGVGYGYTF. The genes are TRBV10-3 and TRBJ1-2, with 8 bases matching TRBD1. Germline lookup yields CDR1 ENHRY and CDR2 SYGVKD. V lost 7 bases, J lost 5 bases, and 18 bases stayed unmatched. There are 17 residues in the CDR3.

The gene calls are TRBV9 and TRBJ1-3; 9 nucleotides match TRBD1. The CDR3 runs to 16 residues. The J segment lost 2 bases and the V segment lost 3 bases, leaving 6 bases of the junction unmatched. Germline V lookup: CDR1 SGDLS, CDR2 YYNGEE. The CDR3 coding sequence is TGTGCCAGCAGCGAGGGGGGACAGGGAACTGGAAACACCATATATTTT. Amino acid sequence: CASSEGGQGTGNTIYF.

The gene calls are TRBV6-2 or TRBV6-3 and TRBJ2-3; 7 nucleotides match TRBD1. Germline V lookup: CDR1 MNHEY, CDR2 SVGEGT. This CDR3 spans 15 amino acids. V lost 6 bases to trimming and J lost 2 bases; unmatched junction nucleotides: 8. CDR3 nucleotides: TGTGCCAGCAGCGCGACAGGGACCGCCACAGATACGCAGTATTTT. Amino acids: CASSATGTATDTQYF.

The chain combines TRBV9 with TRBJ1-1; tentative D call: TRBD1 (6 bases). The CDR3 is 14 residues long. The V end was cut by 0 bases, the J end by 7 bases, with 13 bases between. CDR1 and CDR2 from the germline V gene are SGDLS and YYNGEE. This CDR3 is CASSVAQGWGEAFF. Written as DNA, the CDR3 is TGTGCCAGCAGCGTAGCTCAGGGGTGGGGTGAAGCTTTCTTT.

The chain carries TRBV10-3 and TRBJ2-2; 8 bases map to TRBD2. The V segment lost 3 bases and the J segment 7 bases; nucleotides outside the gene matches: 7. From germline, CDR1 is ENHRY and CDR2 SYGVKD. The CDR3 totals 15 residues. The CDR3 protein is CAISEGSGVGGELFF. CDR3 nucleotide sequence: TGTGCCATCAGTGAAGGTAGCGGGGTTGGCGGGGAGCTGTTTTTT.

J is TRBJ1-2 and V is TRBV14; D is ambiguous. CDR3 length: 13 amino acids. The V gene lost 5 bases and the J gene lost 1 base, with 8 bases spanning the gap. In germline, CDR1 is SGHDN, CDR2 FVKESK. CDR3 protein: CASSVSFNYGYTF. The CDR3 DNA reads as TGTGCCAGCAGCGTTTCCTTTAACTATGGCTACACCTTC.

V gene TRBV5-8 combines with J gene TRBJ1-2; D is undetermined. The CDR3 is 13 amino acids. Germline V gene lookup returns CDR1 SGHTS and CDR2 YDEGEE. V was pared by 0 bases and J by 4 bases, with 7 bases between. The CDR3 is CASSLGGSYGYTF. DNA for the CDR3: TGTGCCAGCAGCTTGGGAGGGTCCTATGGCTACACCTTC. Full variable domain (rest looked up from reference TRBV5-8 and TRBJ1-2): EAGVTQSPTHLIKTRGQQATLRCSPISGHTSVYWYQQALGLGLQFLLWYDEGEERNRGNFPPRFSGRQFPNYSSELNVNALELEDSALYLCASSLGGSYGYTFGSGTRLTVV.

There are a few counts of this clone. The CDR3 DNA is TGTGCCAGCAGGACCGACATAAACTATGGCTACACCTTC. As protein: CASRTDINYGYTF. V and J are TRBV6-5 and TRBJ1-2; D not resolved. Germline lookup yields CDR1 MNHEY and CDR2 SVGAGI. This CDR3 region has 13 residues. The germline V and J ends were trimmed by 6 bases and 2 bases, with 10 bases remaining between them.